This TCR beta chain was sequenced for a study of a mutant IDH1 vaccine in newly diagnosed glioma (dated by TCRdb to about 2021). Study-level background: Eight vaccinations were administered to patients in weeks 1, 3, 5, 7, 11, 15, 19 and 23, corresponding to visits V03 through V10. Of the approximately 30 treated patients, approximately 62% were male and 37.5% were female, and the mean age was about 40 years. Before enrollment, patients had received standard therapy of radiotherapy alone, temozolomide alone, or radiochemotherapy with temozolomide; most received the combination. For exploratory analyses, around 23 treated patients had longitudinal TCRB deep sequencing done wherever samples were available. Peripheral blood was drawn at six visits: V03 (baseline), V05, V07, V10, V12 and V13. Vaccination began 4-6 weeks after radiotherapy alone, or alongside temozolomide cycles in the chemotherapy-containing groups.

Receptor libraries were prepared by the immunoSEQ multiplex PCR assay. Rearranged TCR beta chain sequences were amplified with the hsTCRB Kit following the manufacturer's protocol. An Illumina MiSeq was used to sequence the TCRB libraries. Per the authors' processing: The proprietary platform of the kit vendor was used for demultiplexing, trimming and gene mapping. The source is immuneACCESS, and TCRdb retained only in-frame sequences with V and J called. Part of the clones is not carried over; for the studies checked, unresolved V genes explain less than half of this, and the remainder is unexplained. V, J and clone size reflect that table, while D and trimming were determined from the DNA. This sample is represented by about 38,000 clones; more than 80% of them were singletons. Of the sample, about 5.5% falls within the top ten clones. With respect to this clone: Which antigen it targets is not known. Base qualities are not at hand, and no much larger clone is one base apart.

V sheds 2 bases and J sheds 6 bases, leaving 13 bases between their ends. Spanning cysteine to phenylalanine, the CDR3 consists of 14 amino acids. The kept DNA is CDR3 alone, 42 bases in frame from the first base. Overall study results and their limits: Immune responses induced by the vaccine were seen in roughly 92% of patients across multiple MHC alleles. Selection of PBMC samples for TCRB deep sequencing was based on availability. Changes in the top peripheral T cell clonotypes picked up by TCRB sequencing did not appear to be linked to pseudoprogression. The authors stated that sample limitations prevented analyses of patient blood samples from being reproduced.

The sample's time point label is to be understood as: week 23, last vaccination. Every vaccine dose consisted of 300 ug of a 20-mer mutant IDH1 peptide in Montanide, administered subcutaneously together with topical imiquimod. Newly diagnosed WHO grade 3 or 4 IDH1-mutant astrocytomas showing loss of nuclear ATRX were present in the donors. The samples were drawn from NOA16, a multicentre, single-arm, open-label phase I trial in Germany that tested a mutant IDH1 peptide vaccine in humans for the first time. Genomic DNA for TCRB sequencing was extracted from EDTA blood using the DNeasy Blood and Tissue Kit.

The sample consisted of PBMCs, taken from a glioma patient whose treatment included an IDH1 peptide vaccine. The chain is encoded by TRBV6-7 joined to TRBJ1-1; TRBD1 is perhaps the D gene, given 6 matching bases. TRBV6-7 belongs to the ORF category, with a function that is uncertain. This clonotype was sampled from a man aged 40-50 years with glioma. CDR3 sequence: CASSYQDTGPEAFF. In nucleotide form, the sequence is TGTGCCAGCAGTTACCAAGATACAGGGCCTGAAGCTTTCTTT.